This T cell receptor beta chain was captured by sequencing in a study of shared clonotypes between healthy human individuals. It was roughly 190 ng DNA, some 30,000 T cell genomes, that sorted-subset replicate PCRs used. The protocol was immunoSEQ multiplex PCR, while the TCRdb copy is restricted to in-frame clones and leaves out a portion. Among 1.5 million to 2.5 million clones listed, about 95% were seen once. Naive CD8 isolation took CD45RO-negative cells positively selected for CCR7 and excluded terminally differentiated effector memory CD45RA+ cells. All donors were Caucasian adults living in Nashville, Tennessee. CDR1 and CDR2 (germline): SGHRS, YFSETQ. V lost 0 bases, J lost 2 bases, and 8 bases lay in between. The CDR3 runs to 14 residues. This clone came up once.

The clonotype was recovered from a man between 18 and 35 years old in good health. Sample: naive CD8+ T cells sorted from blood. The V call is TRBV5-1, the J call TRBJ1-1; the D is unclear. The CDR3 reads CASSLDVGNTEAFF. CDR3 DNA: TGCGCCAGCAGCTTGGATGTCGGAAACACTGAAGCTTTCTTT.